This T cell receptor beta chain was retrieved from a study of blood T cells in healthy people across ages. Study-wide results and caveats: As naive T cell percentage varied, TCR beta diversity correlated strongly with it.

The length of the CDR3 is 16 residues. V lost 3 bases and J lost 1, with 15 bases in between. Then a second PCR, running roughly 7 to 12 cycles, was carried out with a sample-barcoded 5' primer and a J-beta primer mix. Each CDR3 protein is one row after TCRdb ran MiXCR on the 5' RACE reads. The table includes around 990,000 distinct CDR3 sequences, about 25% detected once. The donors, all healthy, were Caucasians living in Russia, aged about 6 to 95. At least 5.5 micrograms of total RNA were extracted per sample. In this sample, this clonotype turned up many times. The target antigen is unknown. This sample was also put to use in a study of T cells of mothers and their children. That source adds: Thymic selection molds TCR recombination products alike in related and unrelated pairs.

What was sequenced was blood. This TCR was sampled from a girl between 2 and 10 years old in good health. The chain recombines TRBV12-3 or TRBV12-4 with TRBJ1-1, with D perhaps TRBD1 (5 bases). This chain's CDR3 is CASSFLLGHENTEAFF. The CDR3 DNA is TGTGCCAGCAGTTTTCTTTTGGGGCACGAGAACACTGAAGCTTTCTTT.